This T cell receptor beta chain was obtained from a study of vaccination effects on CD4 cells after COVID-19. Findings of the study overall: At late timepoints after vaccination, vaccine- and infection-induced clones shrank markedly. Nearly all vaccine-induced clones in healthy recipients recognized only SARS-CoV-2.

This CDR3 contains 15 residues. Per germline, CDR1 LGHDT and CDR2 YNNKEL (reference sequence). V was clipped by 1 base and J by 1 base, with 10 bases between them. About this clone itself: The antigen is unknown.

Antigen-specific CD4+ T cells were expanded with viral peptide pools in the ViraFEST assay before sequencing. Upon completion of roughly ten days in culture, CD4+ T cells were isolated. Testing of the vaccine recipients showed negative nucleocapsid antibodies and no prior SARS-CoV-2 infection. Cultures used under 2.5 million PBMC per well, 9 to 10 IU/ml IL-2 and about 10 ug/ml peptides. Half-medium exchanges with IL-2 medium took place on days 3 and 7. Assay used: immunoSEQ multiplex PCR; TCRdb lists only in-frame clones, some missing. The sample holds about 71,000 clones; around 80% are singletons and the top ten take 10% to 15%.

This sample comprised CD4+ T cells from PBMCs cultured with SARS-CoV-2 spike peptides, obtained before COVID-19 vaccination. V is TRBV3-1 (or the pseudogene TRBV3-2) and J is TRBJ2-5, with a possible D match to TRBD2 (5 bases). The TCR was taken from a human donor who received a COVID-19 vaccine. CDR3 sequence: CASSQAGRVQETQYF. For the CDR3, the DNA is TGTGCCAGCAGCCAAGCGGGGAGAGTCCAAGAGACCCAGTACTTC.